These 24 T cell receptor beta chains originate from one sample sequenced in a study of T cell responses to AZD1222 COVID-19 vaccine. Sequencing used immunoSEQ multiplex PCR; TCRdb keeps in-frame clones, though not all of them. The table records 150,000 to 200,000 clones, approximately 93% of them present only once. The sequenced sample was peripheral blood, obtained on day 0 of AZD1222 vaccination. The source of these receptors is an adult in good health.

The rearrangement joins TRBV13 to TRBJ1-1; D not certain. CDR3 length equals 12 residues. Germline CDR1 is PRHDT and CDR2 is FYEKMQ (reference sequence). The V end lost 6 bases, the J end lost 1 base, and 6 bases lay between the germline ends. The CDR3 loop reads CASSPGNTEAFF. Written as DNA, the CDR3 is TGTGCCAGCAGTCCTGGGAACACTGAAGCTTTCTTT.

The chain is built from TRBV5-6 and TRBJ1-6; no clear D gene. Germline assignment: CDR1 SGHDT and CDR2 YYEEEE. The V gene lost 1 base and the J gene lost 9 bases, with 17 bases spanning the gap. The CDR3 loop spans 16 amino acids. The CDR3 DNA reads as TGTGCCAGCAGCTTGTGGCTGGGCTCCTTGGGTTCACCCCTCCACTTT. This translates into CASSLWLGSLGSPLHF.

The chain links TRBV30 to TRBJ1-4, with D unresolved. The CDR3 has 16 residues. CDR1 and CDR2 (germline): GTSNPN, SVGIG (reference sequence). V was clipped by 0 bases and J by 6 bases, with 17 bases between them. CDR3 residues: CAWSVPDGPAYEKLFF. The CDR3 DNA is TGTGCCTGGAGTGTCCCAGACGGCCCGGCGTATGAAAAACTGTTTTTT.

This rearrangement joins TRBV25-1 to TRBJ1-2; D uncertain. CDR1 MGHDK and CDR2 SYGVNS come from the germline V gene. V was shortened by 3 bases and J by 2 bases, with 13 bases between the two germline ends. This CDR3 contains 15 residues. CDR3 sequence reads: CASSDPSRLNYGYTF. The DNA of the CDR3 is TGTGCCAGCAGTGACCCCTCTCGACTCAACTATGGCTACACCTTC.

V usage is TRBV12-3 or TRBV12-4 and J usage is TRBJ1-5; no definite D call. Between the trimmed V and J ends, which lost 3 bases and 5 bases, there was a span of 8 bases. This CDR3 has 13 amino acids. This chain's CDR3 is CASSFSRDQPQHF. The CDR3 DNA reads as TGTGCCAGCAGTTTTTCAAGGGATCAGCCCCAGCATTTT.

The chain recombines TRBV30 with TRBJ1-4; 7 bases fit TRBD1. CDR3 length: 14 residues. Germline loops: CDR1 GTSNPN, CDR2 SVGIG (reference sequence). V was pared by 5 bases and J by 5 bases, with 8 bases of the junction left unmatched. The CDR3 nucleotides are TGTGCCTGGCTACGACAGGGCGGCAATGAAAAACTGTTTTTT. Protein sequence: CAWLRQGGNEKLFF.

The chain uses TRBV5-1 and TRBJ2-1; D unresolved. The V gene lost 1 base and the J gene lost 6 bases, with 5 bases spanning the gap. CDR3 length equals 12 residues. The germline gives CDR1 SGHRS, CDR2 YFSETQ. Here the CDR3 reads CASSLPGNEQFF. The CDR3 DNA sequence: TGCGCCAGCAGCTTGCCCGGCAATGAGCAGTTCTTC.

The rearrangement links TRBV2 to TRBJ1-5, with no clear D. The CDR3 loop spans 12 amino acids. V was shortened by 6 bases and J by 1 base, with 4 bases between the two germline ends. Germline V lookup: CDR1 SNHLY, CDR2 FYNNEI. In nucleotides, the CDR3 is TGTGCCAGCAGGACCAGCAATCAGCCCCAGCATTTT. Translation gives CASRTSNQPQHF.

The chain carries TRBV12-3 or TRBV12-4 and TRBJ2-1; D remains ambiguous. V dropped 6 bases and J dropped 1 base, with 7 bases sitting between them. This CDR3 comprises 13 residues. CDR3 nucleotide sequence: TGTGCCAGCAGAAGTGGGTCCTACAATGAGCAGTTCTTC. Amino acid sequence: CASRSGSYNEQFF.

The chain carries TRBV11-2 and TRBJ2-5; 11 positions match TRBD2. The CDR3 spans 18 residues. Germline trimming cut 2 bases from V and 2 bases from J; bases unmatched to any gene: 10. Germline assignment: CDR1 SGHAT and CDR2 FQNNGV. The CDR3 loop is CASSLSPSGGLGQETQYF. The DNA for the CDR3 is TGTGCCAGCAGCTTATCCCCTAGCGGGGGGCTTGGGCAAGAGACCCAGTACTTC.

This clone has more than one count but fewer than ten. The chain uses TRBV9 and TRBJ1-2; no clear D gene. CDR3 length equals 15 residues. Trimming shortened V by 0 bases and J by 8 bases, and 17 bases separated the two germline ends. Germline V gene data show CDR1 as SGDLS and CDR2 as YYNGEE. The CDR3 DNA reads as TGTGCCAGCAGCGTAGGGCAGGCTACCCACTGGGGCTACACCTTC. Translating it yields CASSVGQATHWGYTF. The full variable domain, its missing parts supplied by reference TRBV9 and TRBJ1-2, is DSGVTQTPKHLITATGQRVTLRCSPRSGDLSVYWYQQSLDQGLQFLIQYYNGEERAKGNILERFSAQQFPDLHSELNLSSLELGDSALYFCASSVGQATHWGYTFGSGTRLTVV.

The genes are TRBV2 and TRBJ2-7, with D hard to call. Germline V gene data show CDR1 as SNHLY and CDR2 as FYNNEI. Trimming took off 5 bases at V and 1 base at J, with 15 bases between the two ends. This CDR3 region has 15 residues. CDR3 residues: CASSSTWTGSYEQYF. CDR3 DNA: TGTGCCAGCAGTTCCACGTGGACGGGTTCCTACGAGCAGTACTTC.

This clone occurred once. The V call is TRBV6-5, the J call TRBJ2-7, with D unresolved. V was trimmed by 7 bases and J by 4 bases, leaving 17 bases between them. Germline assignment: CDR1 MNHEY and CDR2 SVGAGI. This CDR3 is 14 amino acids long. The CDR3 loop reads CASTPTARPYEQYF. CDR3 DNA sequence: TGTGCCAGCACTCCCACGGCCAGGCCGTACGAGCAGTACTTC.

This rearrangement joins TRBV3-1 (or the pseudogene TRBV3-2) to TRBJ1-5; D uncertain. Germline values: CDR1 LGHDT, CDR2 YNNKEL (reference sequence). The CDR3 loop spans 14 amino acids. V was pared by 11 bases and J by 5 bases, with 19 bases between. CDR3 loop: CAGPLRVADQPQHF. CDR3 nucleotides: TGTGCCGGGCCTTTAAGGGTAGCGGATCAGCCCCAGCATTTT.

The chain carries TRBV27 and TRBJ2-7; 7 nucleotides line up with TRBD1. CDR3 length: 15 amino acids. With 0 bases clipped from V and 3 bases from J, the junction kept 5 bases outside the gene matches. Germline V CDR1 and CDR2: MNHEY, SMNVEV (reference sequence). The CDR3 DNA reads TGTGCCAGCAGTTTATCGACAGGGTCATTCTACGAGCAGTACTTC. This encodes CASSLSTGSFYEQYF.

J is TRBJ1-2 and V is TRBV28; D is uncertain. Germline CDR1 reads MDHEN; CDR2 reads SYDVKM. The CDR3 covers 14 residues. The V end lost 2 bases, the J end lost 1 base, and 8 bases lay between the germline ends. This CDR3 reads CASSLQVRNYGYTF. CDR3 DNA: TGTGCCAGCAGTTTACAGGTCCGTAACTATGGCTACACCTTC.

The V and J genes are TRBV6-1 and TRBJ1-1, with D unclear. This CDR3 comprises 11 residues. Germline V gene data show CDR1 as MNHNS and CDR2 as SASEGT. The V gene lost 3 bases and the J gene lost 4 bases, with 3 bases spanning the gap. CDR3 DNA: TGTGCCAGCAGTGATCCCACTGAAGCTTTCTTT. This translates into CASSDPTEAFF.

The gene calls are TRBV18 and TRBJ2-2; unclear D gene. Per germline, CDR1 KGHSH and CDR2 LQKENI. V lost 1 base, J lost 4 bases, and 10 bases lay in between. CDR3 length: 15 residues. As DNA, the CDR3 is TGTGCCAGCTCACCACAGGCCCAGTTCACCGGGGAGCTGTTTTTT. Protein sequence: CASSPQAQFTGELFF.

This chain links TRBV11-3 with TRBJ1-4, with D unresolved. CDR3 size: 12 residues. Germline lookup yields CDR1 SGHNT and CDR2 YENEEA. V lost 5 bases and J 7 bases, leaving 8 bases between the germline ends. For the CDR3, the DNA is TGTGCCAGCAGCCAACACTCTGAAAAACTGTTTTTT. It codes for CASSQHSEKLFF.

The V gene is TRBV13, the J gene TRBJ2-3; no clear D gene. Germline V CDR1 and CDR2: PRHDT, FYEKMQ (reference sequence). Trimming removed 4 bases from V and 1 base from J, with 9 bases in between. The CDR3 consists of 14 residues. In nucleotides, the CDR3 is TGTGCCAGCAGCTCCGAGGCGGGCACAGATACGCAGTATTTT. Translation: CASSSEAGTDTQYF.

V gene TRBV3-1 (or the pseudogene TRBV3-2) combines with J gene TRBJ2-1; 11 bases map to TRBD2. Germline CDR1 and CDR2: LGHDT and YNNKEL (reference sequence). The CDR3 spans 15 residues. V dropped 6 bases and J dropped 4; count of bases not matched to a gene: 5. The CDR3 here is CASRSLAGGYNEQFF. In DNA, the CDR3 is TGTGCCAGCAGATCCCTAGCGGGGGGATACAATGAGCAGTTCTTC.

The genes are TRBV9 and TRBJ2-3, with D perhaps given as TRBD1 or TRBD2 (5 bases each). The germline CDR1 and CDR2 sequences are SGDLS and YYNGEE. V was trimmed by 1 base and J by 6 bases, leaving 15 bases between them. The CDR3 contains 15 residues. The CDR3 is CASSVRGDQRDTQYF. The CDR3 DNA reads TGTGCCAGCAGCGTAAGGGGCGACCAGCGGGATACGCAGTATTTT.

This chain joins TRBV21-1 and TRBJ1-2. TRBV21-1 corresponds to a pseudogene. The CDR3 loop spans 14 amino acids. CDR3 sequence reads: CASSKDGPNYGYTF. The CDR3 DNA reads TGTGCCAGCAGCAAAGACGGACCTAACTATGGCTACACCTTC.

This clone was found once. The V call is TRBV27, the J call TRBJ2-3; 7 nucleotides line up with TRBD1. Trimming took 4 bases from V and 2 from J; bases not matched to a gene: 3. The CDR3 covers 14 residues. Germline-derived CDR1 and CDR2 are MNHEY and SMNVEV (reference sequence). This CDR3 is CASSWDRDTDTQYF. For the CDR3, the DNA is TGTGCCAGCAGTTGGGACAGAGACACAGATACGCAGTATTTT.